A selection of T cell receptor beta chains follows, all from one sample in a study of T cell responses to AZD1222 COVID-19 vaccine. TCRdb's table, derived via immunoSEQ multiplex PCR, lists solely in-frame clones and lacks some. The table includes roughly 110,000 clones, roughly 88% detected once. The sequenced sample was peripheral blood, obtained 28 days after the second AZD1222 dose. The receptors here all came from an adult who received the AZD1222 COVID-19 vaccine. Both conserved end residues are trimmed from each CDR3. Not all rows give a size; the values are once, few, many and, for expanded clones, a class.

size: -; V: TRBV7-2; J: TRBJ2-7; CDR3: ASSLGGQSYEQY
size: -; V: TRBV12-3/TRBV12-4; J: TRBJ2-5; CDR3: ASSLAQMETQY
size: -; V: TRBV5-1; J: TRBJ1-5; CDR3: ASSLEGVNQPQH
size: -; V: TRBV7-6; J: TRBJ2-5; CDR3: ASSLGLRGGETQY
size: -; V: TRBV4-1; J: TRBJ2-5; CDR3: ASSNLLADWQETQY
size: -; V: TRBV11-2; J: TRBJ1-5; CDR3: ASSLEEGGGNQPQH
size: -; V: TRBV20-1; J: TRBJ2-7; CDR3: SARDGEQY
size: -; V: TRBV6-1; J: TRBJ2-7; CDR3: ASSQTSGGAGEQY
size: -; V: TRBV3-1/TRBV3-2; J: TRBJ2-5; CDR3: ASSPNRGVGETQY
size: -; V: TRBV4-2; J: TRBJ1-2; CDR3: ASSQDRSGLGVNYGYT
size: -; V: TRBV9; J: TRBJ1-1; CDR3: ASTLGQGLPNTEAF
size: -; V: TRBV7-2; J: TRBJ2-5; CDR3: ASSLVFRGGARETQY
size: -; V: TRBV18; J: TRBJ1-1; CDR3: ASSPPGRDAEAF
size: -; V: TRBV19; J: TRBJ1-6; CDR3: ASSRDTAAPLH
size: -; V: TRBV6-5; J: TRBJ1-1; CDR3: ASSAGQGAEAF
size: -; V: TRBV7-6; J: TRBJ2-5; CDR3: ASSTILTGGEETQY
size: -; V: TRBV9; J: TRBJ1-6; CDR3: ASSVDGSNSPLH
size: -; V: TRBV4-1; J: TRBJ1-5; CDR3: ASSQGTFNQPQH
size: once; V: TRBV6-2/TRBV6-3; J: TRBJ1-3; CDR3: ASSPPGETGNTIY
size: -; V: TRBV4-1; J: TRBJ1-3; CDR3: ASSQSAYLSGNTIY
size: -; V: TRBV3-1/TRBV3-2; J: TRBJ1-1; CDR3: ASSQGAGTGNSRTEAF
size: -; V: TRBV2; J: TRBJ2-7; CDR3: ASRKDRVEQY
size: -; V: TRBV5-1; J: TRBJ1-2; CDR3: ASSLNTGDAGYT
size: -; V: TRBV10-3; J: TRBJ2-7; CDR3: AISDVGSYEQY
size: -; V: TRBV11-2; J: TRBJ2-5; CDR3: ASSAGQSRETQY
size: -; V: TRBV9; J: TRBJ2-2; CDR3: ASSAGQGANTGELF
size: -; V: TRBV9; J: TRBJ1-2; CDR3: ASTPGTTYGYT